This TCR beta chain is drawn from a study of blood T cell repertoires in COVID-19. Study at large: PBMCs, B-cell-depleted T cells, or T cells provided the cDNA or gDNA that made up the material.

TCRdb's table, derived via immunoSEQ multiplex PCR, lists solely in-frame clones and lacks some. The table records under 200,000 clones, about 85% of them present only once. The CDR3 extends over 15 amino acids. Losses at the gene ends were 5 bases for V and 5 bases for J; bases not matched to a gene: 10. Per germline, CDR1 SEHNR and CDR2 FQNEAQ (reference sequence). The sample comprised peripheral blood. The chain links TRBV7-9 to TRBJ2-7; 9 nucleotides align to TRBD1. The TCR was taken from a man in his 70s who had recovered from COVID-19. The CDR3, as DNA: TGTGCCAGCAGCCCCCCGGGGACAGGGACCGACGAGCAGTACTTC. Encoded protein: CASSPPGTGTDEQYF.